The 19 T cell receptor beta chains reported below all come from one sample, sequenced in a study of cytomegalovirus exposure and HLA in healthy donors. The PCR ran on 60 Vbeta and 13 Jbeta primers. Using immunoSEQ multiplex PCR, the repertoire was profiled, and TCRdb retains in-frame clones only, with some absent. The table includes some 150,000 clones, 76% detected once. The sample consisted of PBMCs. Receptors originate from a woman between 35 and 50 years old in good health and CMV-seronegative.

This clone was detected only a few times. The V gene is TRBV18, the J gene TRBJ2-7; 12 bases fit TRBD1. V shed 5 bases and J 6 bases; nucleotides not matched to a gene: 2. Germline V gene lookup returns CDR1 KGHSH and CDR2 LQKENI. The CDR3 extends over 13 amino acids. CDR3 bases: TGTGCCAGCTCAGGGACAGGGGGCCTCGAGCAGTACTTC. This codes for CASSGTGGLEQYF.

The chain is built from TRBV6-1 and TRBJ2-5; 11 bases agree with TRBD1. The J segment lost 5 bases and the V segment lost 5 bases, leaving 7 bases of the junction unmatched. The CDR3 is 15 amino acids. Germline values: CDR1 MNHNS, CDR2 SASEGT. CDR3 loop: CASSPWTGGRETQYF. The CDR3 DNA follows: TGTGCCAGCAGTCCCTGGACAGGGGGCAGGGAGACCCAGTACTTC.

The CDR3 coding sequence is TGTGCCAGCAGCTTTGGAGGGCCGGAACAGCCCCAGCATTTT. The encoded protein is CASSFGGPEQPQHF. The chain employs TRBV7-9 and TRBJ1-5; no clear D gene. The V gene lost 3 bases and the J gene lost 7 bases, with 13 bases spanning the gap. In germline, CDR1 is SEHNR, CDR2 FQNEAQ (reference sequence). This CDR3 spans 14 amino acids.

This chain joins TRBV27 and TRBJ2-2; D perhaps matches TRBD2 (7 bases). The CDR3 has 17 amino acids. Trimming took 6 bases from V and 6 from J, leaving 23 bases between them. Germline V gene data show CDR1 as MNHEY and CDR2 as SMNVEV (reference sequence). CDR3: CASSPMFGGGPAGELFF. CDR3 sequence (DNA): TGTGCCAGCAGCCCCATGTTTGGGGGGGGCCCAGCCGGGGAGCTGTTTTTT.

The chain recombines TRBV5-4 with TRBJ2-1; TRBD1 matches 12 bases. J was trimmed by 6 bases and V by 3 bases; bases with no gene match: 4. Germline V gene data show CDR1 as SGHNT and CDR2 as YYREEE (reference sequence). The CDR3 consists of 15 residues. The CDR3 loop reads CASSSGTGGFNEQFF. The CDR3 nucleotides are TGTGCCAGCAGCTCCGGGACAGGGGGCTTCAATGAGCAGTTCTTC.

This chain connects TRBV7-9 to TRBJ2-1, with 10 bases lining up with TRBD1. The CDR3 has 14 amino acids. The germline CDR1 and CDR2 sequences are SEHNR and FQNEAQ (reference sequence). Losses at the gene ends were 4 bases for V and 5 bases for J; bases not matched to a gene: 2. CDR3 sequence: CASSSGTGDNEQFF. The CDR3 DNA reads as TGTGCCAGCAGCTCCGGGACAGGGGACAATGAGCAGTTCTTC.

The chain carries TRBV5-4 and TRBJ1-1; TRBD1 matches at 7 bases. The ends lost 1 base at V and 5 bases at J; junction bases unmatched: 8. The CDR3 has 15 residues. Germline V gene data show CDR1 as SGHNT and CDR2 as YYREEE (reference sequence). The CDR3 coding sequence is TGTGCCAGCAGCTTGAGACTGGCAGGGGGGACTGAAGCTTTCTTT. Protein: CASSLRLAGGTEAFF.

In this sample, this clone turned up a few times. CDR3 sequence reads: CASSVGTSDYNEQFF. The CDR3 bases are TGTGCCAGCAGTGTGGGGACTAGCGATTACAATGAGCAGTTCTTC. The chain uses TRBV6-4 and TRBJ2-1; 10 nucleotides line up with TRBD2. The germline V gene encodes CDR1 MRHNA and CDR2 SNTAGT. The CDR3 spans 15 residues. After removal of 4 bases from V and 4 bases from J, the junction contained 4 bases not matched to a gene.

The genes are TRBV28 and TRBJ1-2; TRBD1 is a possible D gene (6 bases). This CDR3 comprises 14 residues. With 5 bases removed from V and 0 bases from J, the gap between germline ends came to 10 bases. Germline V gives CDR1 MDHEN, CDR2 SYDVKM. For the CDR3, the DNA is TGTGCCAGCAGTGAAGGGGGATCTAACTATGGCTACACCTTC. Translated: CASSEGGSNYGYTF.

The chain employs TRBV28 and TRBJ1-2; possible D gene TRBD1, 6 bases. Trimming stripped 9 bases from V and 0 bases from J, with 11 bases between. From germline, CDR1 is MDHEN and CDR2 SYDVKM. CDR3 length: 13 residues. The CDR3 DNA sequence: TGTGCCAGTCGGGACACCCCTAACTATGGCTACACCTTC. This translates into CASRDTPNYGYTF.

V gene TRBV7-2 combines with J gene TRBJ1-1; possibly TRBD1 for D (6 bases). V dropped 5 bases and J dropped 6 bases, with 22 bases sitting between them. CDR3 length: 16 amino acids. Germline CDR1 reads SGHTA; CDR2 reads FQGNSA. DNA for the CDR3: TGTGCCAGCAGCCCAGGGGCAGTGGTAATCCCCTCTGAAGCTTTCTTT. It codes for CASSPGAVVIPSEAFF.

This clone has only a few counts. This chain uses TRBV14 with TRBJ1-2, with D possibly matching TRBD1 (6 bases). Between the trimmed V and J ends, which lost 6 bases and 3 bases, there was a span of 17 bases. Looked up from germline, CDR1 is SGHDN and CDR2 is FVKESK. The CDR3 runs to 15 residues. The CDR3 nucleotides read TGTGCCAGCAGGAAAAACGGGGGGGCTGACTATGGCTACACCTTC. This codes for CASRKNGGADYGYTF.

The chain couples TRBV5-4 to TRBJ2-1, with 8 bases identical to TRBD2. The ends lost 0 bases at V and 7 bases at J; junction bases unmatched: 6. Germline loops: CDR1 SGHNT, CDR2 YYREEE (reference sequence). This CDR3 has 15 amino acids. The CDR3 reads CASSLGAGVGNEQFF. In nucleotides, the CDR3 is TGTGCCAGCAGCTTGGGAGCGGGAGTGGGTAATGAGCAGTTCTTC.

The chain joins TRBV2 to TRBJ2-1; 7 bases agree with TRBD2. With 10 bases clipped from V and 9 bases from J, the junction kept 12 bases outside the gene matches. The CDR3 loop spans 13 amino acids. CDR1 is SNHLY, CDR2 FYNNEI, per germline. CDR3 coding DNA: TGTGCCACCCAGGAAGCGGGGCCGATTGAGCAGTTCTTC. As protein: CATQEAGPIEQFF.

This clone was detected only a few times. The chain combines TRBV5-1 with TRBJ2-5, with 8 bases matching TRBD1. J lost 5 bases, V lost 0 bases, and 9 bases had no gene match. Germline CDR1 reads SGHRS; CDR2 reads YFSETQ. The length of the CDR3 is 16 residues. The CDR3 reads CASSLGPGQGSETQYF. Here the CDR3 DNA reads TGCGCCAGCAGCTTGGGCCCCGGACAGGGATCTGAGACCCAGTACTTC.

The genes are TRBV7-6 and TRBJ2-7, with 14 bases aligning to TRBD2. The V segment lost 4 bases and the J segment 2 bases; nucleotides outside the gene matches: 4. CDR1 and CDR2 (germline): SGHVS, FNYEAQ. This CDR3 contains 16 residues. DNA of the CDR3: TGTGCCAGCAGCTCCGGGACTAGCGGGGGAACCTACGAGCAGTACTTC. Its protein is CASSSGTSGGTYEQYF.

This clone showed up just once. This chain uses TRBV6-1 with TRBJ2-1, with 13 bases lining up with TRBD2. The CDR3 sequence is 20 residues long. Per the germline V gene, CDR1 is MNHNS and CDR2 is SASEGT. With 3 bases clipped from V and 0 bases from J, the junction kept 11 bases outside the gene matches. The CDR3 reads CASSEDGLAGVLSSYNEQFF. The CDR3 DNA sequence: TGTGCCAGCAGTGAGGACGGACTAGCGGGAGTCTTAAGCTCCTACAATGAGCAGTTCTTC.

The chain recombines TRBV6-4 with TRBJ2-7, with a weak D call TRBD1 (5 bases). Germline CDR1 and CDR2: MRHNA and SNTAGT. The V end was cut by 0 bases, the J end by 6 bases, with 12 bases between. The CDR3 consists of 14 residues. This chain's CDR3 is CASSDSGRVGEQYF. As DNA, the CDR3 is TGTGCCAGCAGTGACTCCGGCAGGGTGGGCGAGCAGTACTTC.

This chain uses TRBV29-1 with TRBJ2-1; D is unclear. CDR3 length equals 15 residues. Germline V gene lookup returns CDR1 SQVTM and CDR2 ANQGSEA. With 5 bases removed from V and 0 bases from J, the gap between germline ends came to 14 bases. CDR3 protein: CSVLTSSSSYNEQFF. CDR3 DNA sequence: TGCAGCGTTTTAACCTCCTCGAGCTCCTACAATGAGCAGTTCTTC.